A selection of T cell receptor beta chains follows, all from one sample in a study of T cells in localized non-small cell lung cancer. Only in-frame clones appear in the TCRdb table, and some are missing; sequencing was by immunoSEQ multiplex PCR. The sample carries tens of thousands of clones, under 90% recorded once. Sample: peripheral blood, taken before any cancer treatment. All receptors derive from a man aged 40 to 70 with stage I squamous cell lung carcinoma. The CDR3 runs from the conserved cysteine through the conserved F or W. The order of the fields is J gene, D gene, V gene, clone size, CDR3 protein, CDR3 DNA. A D gene is named only where the DNA matches it firmly. The size entry is marked missing in some rows and otherwise reads once, few, many or a size class.

j_gene: TRBJ1-1; d_gene: -; v_gene: TRBV27; abundance: -; CDR3aa: CASSLDLTEAFF; CDR3nt: TGTGCCAGCAGTTTAGACCTCACTGAAGCTTTCTTT
j_gene: TRBJ2-1; d_gene: TRBD2; v_gene: TRBV4-3; abundance: few; CDR3aa: CASSQGSGGYNEQFF; CDR3nt: TGCGCCAGCAGCCAGGGGAGCGGGGGCTACAATGAGCAGTTCTTC
j_gene: TRBJ1-2; d_gene: -; v_gene: TRBV5-6; abundance: -; CDR3aa: CASSLRGNYGYTF; CDR3nt: TGTGCCAGCAGCTTGAGGGGGAACTATGGCTACACCTTC
j_gene: TRBJ2-3; d_gene: -; v_gene: TRBV6-1; abundance: once; CDR3aa: CASSEGQGWTQYF; CDR3nt: TGTGCCAGCAGTGAAGGCCAAGGGTGGACGCAGTATTTT
j_gene: TRBJ1-4; d_gene: -; v_gene: TRBV7-9; abundance: -; CDR3aa: CASSLWGTNEKLFF; CDR3nt: TGTGCCAGCAGCTTGTGGGGAACTAATGAAAAACTGTTTTTT
j_gene: TRBJ2-3; d_gene: -; v_gene: TRBV29-1; abundance: -; CDR3aa: CSVDLRGTDTQYF; CDR3nt: TGCAGCGTTGATCTCAGGGGCACAGATACGCAGTATTTT
j_gene: TRBJ2-5; d_gene: TRBD2; v_gene: TRBV13; abundance: -; CDR3aa: CASSETSGGETQYF; CDR3nt: TGTGCCAGCAGCGAGACTAGCGGCGGGGAGACCCAGTACTTC
j_gene: TRBJ2-5; d_gene: -; v_gene: TRBV30; abundance: -; CDR3aa: CAWSKPGRTFQETQYF; CDR3nt: TGTGCCTGGAGTAAACCGGGACGGACGTTTCAAGAGACCCAGTACTTC
j_gene: TRBJ2-7; d_gene: -; v_gene: TRBV27; abundance: -; CDR3aa: CASSPRQTSSYEQYF; CDR3nt: TGTGCCAGCAGTCCGCGACAGACAAGCTCCTACGAGCAGTACTTC
j_gene: TRBJ1-5; d_gene: -; v_gene: TRBV19; abundance: -; CDR3aa: CASSWGGSNQPQHF; CDR3nt: TGTGCCAGTAGTTGGGGAGGTAGCAATCAGCCCCAGCATTTT
j_gene: TRBJ1-2; d_gene: -; v_gene: TRBV30; abundance: -; CDR3aa: CASQTPSFYGYTF; CDR3nt: TGTGCCTCACAGACCCCTAGCTTCTACGGCTACACCTTC
j_gene: TRBJ2-3; d_gene: -; v_gene: TRBV5-5; abundance: few; CDR3aa: CASRPGATDTQYF; CDR3nt: TGTGCCAGCAGGCCGGGAGCCACAGATACGCAGTATTTT
j_gene: TRBJ1-1; d_gene: -; v_gene: TRBV2; abundance: -; CDR3aa: CASRLQGQNTEAFF; CDR3nt: TGTGCCAGCAGATTACAGGGCCAGAACACTGAAGCTTTCTTT
j_gene: TRBJ1-4; d_gene: TRBD1; v_gene: TRBV5-1; abundance: -; CDR3aa: CASSLTTGGNTNEKLFF; CDR3nt: TGCGCCAGCAGCTTGACAACAGGGGGCAACACTAATGAAAAACTGTTTTTT
j_gene: TRBJ2-3; d_gene: -; v_gene: TRBV4-2; abundance: -; CDR3aa: CASSPPGTDTQYF; CDR3nt: TGTGCCAGCAGCCCCCCGGGGACAGATACGCAGTATTTT
j_gene: TRBJ2-3; d_gene: -; v_gene: TRBV28; abundance: -; CDR3aa: CASMRDSDTQYF; CDR3nt: TGTGCCAGCATGAGGGATTCCGATACGCAGTATTTT
j_gene: TRBJ2-5; d_gene: -; v_gene: TRBV6-1; abundance: -; CDR3aa: CASSEGVGEETQYF; CDR3nt: TGTGCCAGCAGTGAAGGGGTCGGGGAGGAGACCCAGTACTTC
j_gene: TRBJ1-4; d_gene: TRBD1; v_gene: TRBV18; abundance: -; CDR3aa: CASSPRVQGEKLFF; CDR3nt: TGTGCCAGCTCACCCAGGGTGCAGGGGGAGAAACTGTTTTTT
j_gene: TRBJ2-3; d_gene: -; v_gene: TRBV7-8; abundance: -; CDR3aa: CASRYRTGQRGDTQYF; CDR3nt: TGTGCCAGCAGATACCGGACAGGGCAGCGGGGGGATACGCAGTATTTT
j_gene: TRBJ1-1; d_gene: -; v_gene: TRBV27; abundance: -; CDR3aa: CASSLCRVAIFRGMNTEAFF; CDR3nt: TGTGCCAGCAGTCTATGCAGGGTTGCAATATTTCGGGGTATGAACACTGAAGCTTTCTTT
j_gene: TRBJ2-7; d_gene: -; v_gene: TRBV27; abundance: -; CDR3aa: CASSRGDRSYEQYF; CDR3nt: TGTGCCAGCAGCCGTGGGGACCGATCCTACGAGCAGTACTTC
j_gene: TRBJ2-7; d_gene: -; v_gene: TRBV7-2; abundance: -; CDR3aa: CASRVADEQYF; CDR3nt: TGTGCCAGCAGGGTAGCGGACGAGCAGTACTTC
j_gene: TRBJ2-5; d_gene: TRBD1; v_gene: TRBV7-9; abundance: -; CDR3aa: CASSADLRDRGYQETQYF; CDR3nt: TGTGCCAGCAGCGCAGACCTCCGGGACAGGGGGTACCAAGAGACCCAGTACTTC
j_gene: TRBJ1-2; d_gene: -; v_gene: TRBV5-4; abundance: -; CDR3aa: CASSFSTGRNYGYTF; CDR3nt: TGTGCCAGCAGCTTCTCTACAGGGCGAAACTATGGCTACACCTTC
j_gene: TRBJ2-1; d_gene: -; v_gene: TRBV6-5; abundance: -; CDR3aa: CASSPGSVEQFF; CDR3nt: TGTGCCAGCAGTCCAGGGTCGGTTGAGCAGTTCTTC
j_gene: TRBJ2-3; d_gene: TRBD1; v_gene: TRBV30; abundance: -; CDR3aa: CAWSLWGQSTDTQYF; CDR3nt: TGTGCCTGGAGTCTCTGGGGACAGAGCACAGATACGCAGTATTTT
j_gene: TRBJ2-2; d_gene: -; v_gene: TRBV19; abundance: few; CDR3aa: CASSIGRKGLFF; CDR3nt: TGTGCCAGTAGTATAGGACGTAAAGGGCTGTTTTTT
j_gene: TRBJ1-2; d_gene: -; v_gene: TRBV6-5; abundance: once; CDR3aa: CASSYSIRIPNYGYTF; CDR3nt: TGTGCCAGCAGTTACTCGATCCGAATTCCTAACTATGGCTACACCTTC
j_gene: TRBJ1-2; d_gene: -; v_gene: TRBV6-5; abundance: -; CDR3aa: CASSYSVPGYGYTF; CDR3nt: TGTGCCAGCAGTTACTCCGTCCCGGGCTATGGCTACACCTTC
j_gene: TRBJ2-7; d_gene: TRBD1; v_gene: TRBV9; abundance: -; CDR3aa: CASSARDSSYEQYF; CDR3nt: TGTGCCAGCAGCGCCCGGGACAGCTCCTACGAGCAGTACTTC
j_gene: TRBJ1-2; d_gene: -; v_gene: TRBV5-1; abundance: -; CDR3aa: CASSSEDRQPFYGYTF; CDR3nt: TGCGCCAGCAGCTCGGAGGATAGACAGCCTTTCTATGGCTACACCTTC
j_gene: TRBJ2-3; d_gene: -; v_gene: TRBV7-2; abundance: once; CDR3aa: CASSLQGLSTDTQYF; CDR3nt: TGTGCCAGCAGCTTACAGGGGTTGAGCACAGATACGCAGTATTTT
j_gene: TRBJ2-2; d_gene: -; v_gene: TRBV19; abundance: -; CDR3aa: CASSWLGSTRELFF; CDR3nt: TGTGCCAGTAGTTGGCTAGGGAGCACCAGGGAGCTGTTTTTT
j_gene: TRBJ2-1; d_gene: TRBD2; v_gene: TRBV2; abundance: -; CDR3aa: CASSASGGRYNEQFF; CDR3nt: TGTGCCAGCAGCGCTAGCGGGGGGAGATACAATGAGCAGTTCTTC
j_gene: TRBJ1-2; d_gene: -; v_gene: TRBV30; abundance: -; CDR3aa: CAWSVPYREDYTF; CDR3nt: TGTGCCTGGAGTGTACCCTACAGGGAAGACTACACCTTC
j_gene: TRBJ2-3; d_gene: -; v_gene: TRBV7-8; abundance: -; CDR3aa: CASSLEPGEATDTQYF; CDR3nt: TGTGCCAGCAGCTTAGAGCCGGGGGAAGCCACAGATACGCAGTATTTT
j_gene: TRBJ2-3; d_gene: TRBD1; v_gene: TRBV25-1; abundance: -; CDR3aa: CASSELDRGASDTQYF; CDR3nt: TGTGCCAGCAGTGAATTGGACAGGGGAGCTTCAGATACGCAGTATTTT
j_gene: TRBJ1-2; d_gene: TRBD1; v_gene: TRBV15; abundance: -; CDR3aa: CATSRVDRGQGGYTF; CDR3nt: TGTGCCACCAGCAGAGTCGACAGGGGGCAGGGAGGCTACACCTTC
j_gene: TRBJ2-7; d_gene: -; v_gene: TRBV2; abundance: -; CDR3aa: CASSGGAYEQYF; CDR3nt: TGTGCCAGCAGTGGGGGAGCCTACGAGCAGTACTTC
j_gene: TRBJ2-3; d_gene: -; v_gene: TRBV5-4; abundance: -; CDR3aa: CASSLGLPTDTQYF; CDR3nt: TGTGCCAGCAGCTTGGGACTACCAACAGATACGCAGTATTTT
j_gene: TRBJ1-2; d_gene: -; v_gene: TRBV23-1; abundance: -; CDR3aa: CASSQPTRVYGYTF; CDR3nt: TGCGCCAGCAGTCAGCCCACGAGGGTCTATGGCTACACCTTC
j_gene: TRBJ2-3; d_gene: -; v_gene: TRBV27; abundance: -; CDR3aa: CASSSPSGTQYF; CDR3nt: TGTGCCAGCAGCTCCCCCTCTGGTACGCAGTATTTT
j_gene: TRBJ2-1; d_gene: -; v_gene: TRBV4-1; abundance: -; CDR3aa: CASSPTRDNEQFF; CDR3nt: TGCGCCAGCAGCCCCACCCGGGACAATGAGCAGTTCTTC